Listed here are 27 T cell receptor beta chains from one sample, sequenced in a study of blood T cells in healthy people across ages. For the second PCR, which ran for about 7 to 11 cycles, a sample-barcoded 5' primer and a J-beta primer mix were used. Via MiXCR, TCRdb re-called the 5' RACE reads, giving one row per CDR3 protein. The table shows about 1.8 million distinct CDR3 sequences, with 40% to 55% occurring only once. Sequenced: blood. These receptors were collected from a woman aged 35 to 49 in good health.

This clonotype was recorded a few times. The chain employs TRBV5-1 and TRBJ2-5, with 9 nucleotides matching TRBD1. This CDR3 region has 15 residues. Trimming at V came to 5 bases and at J to 2 bases, leaving 7 bases not matched to a gene. Germline CDR1 SGHRS, CDR2 YFSETQ. CDR3 sequence (DNA): TGCGCCAGCAGAAGGGACAGGGCCTCACAAGAGACCCAGTACTTC. Translating it yields CASRRDRASQETQYF.

The genes are TRBV6-5 and TRBJ2-5, with D perhaps assigned TRBD1 or TRBD2 (6 bases each). Germline V CDR1 and CDR2: MNHEY, SVGAGI. Trimming took 6 bases from V and 3 from J, leaving 17 bases between them. CDR3 length equals 15 residues. CDR3 in DNA: TGTGCCAGCAGACCCTGGGAGGAGGGGGAAGAGACCCAGTACTTC. Its translation: CASRPWEEGEETQYF.

This clonotype has just a few counts. This chain joins TRBV29-1 and TRBJ2-1; D ambiguous. CDR1 is SQVTM and CDR2 is ANQGSEA in the germline V gene. The V end lost 4 bases, the J end lost 9 bases, and 10 bases lay between the germline ends. The CDR3 loop spans 11 amino acids. The CDR3 sequence is CSVAVAGEQFF. CDR3 nucleotide sequence: TGCAGCGTTGCCGTAGCCGGTGAGCAGTTCTTC.

The rearrangement joins TRBV2 to TRBJ2-7; D perhaps matches TRBD2 (5 bases). The germline gives CDR1 SNHLY, CDR2 FYNNEI. Trimming removed 6 bases at V and 1 base at J, with 19 bases between. The length of the CDR3 is 16 residues. In nucleotides, the CDR3 is TGTGCCAGCAGCGCCTATCGGGGTTACCTTTCCTACGAGCAGTACTTC. It yields the protein CASSAYRGYLSYEQYF.

This clonotype was counted only a few times. The J gene is TRBJ2-3, the V gene TRBV24-1; weak D call: TRBD2 (5 bases). The CDR3 is 12 amino acids. Per the germline V gene, CDR1 is KGHDR and CDR2 is SFDVKD. V was pared by 3 bases and J by 10 bases, with 10 bases between. CDR3 sequence: CATSDALAPQYF. The CDR3 DNA sequence: TGTGCCACCAGTGATGCCCTAGCACCGCAGTATTTT.

The V and J genes are TRBV9 and TRBJ2-1; 9 bases map to TRBD2. Germline CDR1 is SGDLS and CDR2 is YYNGEE. The V segment lost 0 bases and the J segment 0 bases; nucleotides outside the gene matches: 13. This CDR3 spans 20 amino acids. CDR3 DNA: TGTGCCAGCAGCGTAGATTGGTCAGCGGGGGGATATAGCTCCTACAATGAGCAGTTCTTC. Translated: CASSVDWSAGGYSSYNEQFF.

The V and J genes are TRBV27 and TRBJ1-4; TRBD1 matches 11 bases. Germline-derived CDR1 and CDR2 are MNHEY and SMNVEV (reference sequence). The CDR3 runs to 18 residues. V was clipped by 5 bases and J by 4 bases; unmatched bases: 12. The CDR3: CASSPWTGGVFDNEKLFF. DNA of the CDR3: TGTGCCAGCAGTCCATGGACAGGGGGCGTTTTTGATAATGAAAAACTGTTTTTT.

The rearrangement links TRBV20-1 to TRBJ2-3, with TRBD1 identical over 7 bases. The CDR3 has 14 amino acids. Germline CDR1 reads DFQATT; CDR2 reads SNEGSKA (reference sequence). The junction had 10 bases not matched to a gene; V was cut back by 6 bases and J by 4 bases. In DNA form, the CDR3 reads TGCAGTGCACCCGACAGGGCTTCACCAGATACGCAGTATTTT. Amino acids: CSAPDRASPDTQYF.

This clonotype was recorded a few times. The chain is built from TRBV20-1 and TRBJ2-5; D gene ambiguous. The ends were cut back, 3 bases at V and 5 bases at J, with 10 bases in the middle. The CDR3 consists of 12 residues. Germline CDR1 DFQATT, CDR2 SNEGSKA (reference sequence). DNA for the CDR3: TGCAGTGCTAGTGATCGATCCGAGACCCAGTACTTC. As protein: CSASDRSETQYF.

This chain connects TRBV12-3 or TRBV12-4 to TRBJ2-7, with 8 bases fitting TRBD1. The CDR3 covers 15 residues. The V and J ends lost 7 bases and 10 bases, in that order; junction bases with no gene match: 18. The CDR3 region has the DNA TGTGCCAGCACCCATGACAGGGGACCAGCCCGGCCCCAGTACTTC. Protein: CASTHDRGPARPQYF.

This clonotype has just one count. This rearrangement joins TRBV20-1 to TRBJ1-2, with TRBD1 matching over 7 bases. Unmatched junction bases numbered 7, after V lost 6 bases and J lost 0 bases. The germline V gene has CDR1 DFQATT and CDR2 SNEGSKA (reference sequence). The CDR3 spans 14 residues. DNA for the CDR3: TGCAGTGCCCTGGACAGGAGAGCTAACTATGGCTACACCTTC. Protein product: CSALDRRANYGYTF.

The chain carries TRBV6-2 or TRBV6-3 and TRBJ1-5; D ambiguous. CDR1 is MNHEY, CDR2 SVGEGT, per germline. The V end was cut by 2 bases, the J end by 4 bases, with 12 bases between. CDR3 length equals 15 residues. The CDR3: CASSYVQTMNQPQHF. CDR3 nucleotides: TGTGCCAGCAGTTACGTTCAGACAATGAATCAGCCCCAGCATTTT.

This clonotype was counted only a few times. The junction and the germline gene differ at one end; a read error may be behind it. The rearrangement joins TRBV4-1 to TRBJ1-2, with 7 bases matching TRBD1. The CDR3 runs 13 residues. Germline CDR1 and CDR2: MGHRA and YSYEKL. This CDR3 reads CASSRGTAYGYTF. The CDR3 DNA reads as TGTGCCAGCAGCCGCGGGACAGCCTATGGCTACACCTTC.

The chain's CDR3 is CASQRLGAGETQYF. The CDR3 DNA sequence: TGTGCCAGCCAAAGACTAGGGGCTGGGGAGACCCAGTACTTC. The chain carries TRBV12-3 or TRBV12-4 and TRBJ2-5, with D perhaps matching TRBD2 (6 bases). Trimming left V 8 bases short and J 5 bases short, with 18 bases between. The CDR3 covers 14 residues.

This chain connects TRBV5-6 to TRBJ2-5; the D gene is possibly TRBD1 (6 bases). The CDR3 is 14 residues long. The germline V gene encodes CDR1 SGHDT and CDR2 YYEEEE. V lost 4 bases and J 2 bases, leaving 12 bases between the germline ends. The DNA for the CDR3 is TGTGCCAGCAGCCCGGAGACAGGACAAGAGACCCAGTACTTC. Its protein is CASSPETGQETQYF.

CDR3 amino acids: CASSQDEANTEAFF. The CDR3 nucleotides read TGCGCCAGCAGCCAAGATGAGGCAAACACTGAAGCTTTCTTT. This chain uses TRBV4-3 with TRBJ1-1; D gene unclear. Between the trimmed V and J ends, which lost 0 bases and 2 bases, there was a span of 7 bases. This CDR3 spans 14 amino acids. CDR1 and CDR2 from the germline V gene are LGHNA and YSLEER.

This chain links TRBV18 with TRBJ2-7; the D gene could be TRBD1 or TRBD2 (5 bases each). The V gene lost 4 bases and the J gene lost 2 bases, with 15 bases spanning the gap. Germline loops: CDR1 KGHSH, CDR2 LQKENI. This CDR3 spans 15 amino acids. The CDR3 region is CASSLLRDAAYEQYF. In DNA, the CDR3 is TGTGCCAGCTCACTCCTACGGGACGCCGCCTACGAGCAGTACTTC.

This chain links TRBV28 with TRBJ2-1; D assignment may be TRBD1 or TRBD2 (6 bases each). V was trimmed by 10 bases and J by 8 bases, leaving 21 bases between them. The CDR3 consists of 14 residues. CDR1 is MDHEN, CDR2 SYDVKM, per germline. The CDR3 DNA follows: TGTGCCATCCCAAGGGGGGATTCTTTGGATGAGCAGTTCTTC. This gives the protein CAIPRGDSLDEQFF.

This clonotype was counted only a few times. The rearrangement joins TRBV6-2 or TRBV6-3 to TRBJ2-3; 7 positions match TRBD2. Trimming took 6 bases from V and 1 from J; bases not matched to a gene: 7. Germline V gene data show CDR1 as MNHEY and CDR2 as SVGEGT. The CDR3 contains 15 residues. CDR3 region: CASRPSGEGTDTQYF. In DNA, the CDR3 is TGTGCCAGCAGACCGAGCGGGGAAGGCACAGATACGCAGTATTTT.

The CDR3 region is CASSNEPGQYFYSNQPQHF. In DNA form, the CDR3 reads TGTGCCAGCAGCAACGAACCGGGACAGTACTTTTATAGCAATCAGCCCCAGCATTTT. V gene TRBV21-1 combines with J gene TRBJ1-5; TRBD1, as called in the table, went unchecked against the DNA. TRBV21-1 is a pseudogene. The CDR3 spans 19 residues.

This clonotype occurred a few times. The rearrangement uses TRBV9 and TRBJ2-3, with 9 bases aligning to TRBD1. The germline gives CDR1 SGDLS, CDR2 YYNGEE. Trimming removed 3 bases from V and 3 bases from J; junction bases left unmatched: 11. This CDR3 contains 17 residues. The CDR3 region has the DNA TGTGCCAGCAGCGCCGCCGGACAGGGGAAGGGGACAGATACGCAGTATTTT. It encodes CASSAAGQGKGTDTQYF.

This clonotype is a singleton in its sample. The chain has TRBV7-9 and TRBJ1-6; possibly TRBD1 for D (6 bases). V lost 4 bases and J 12 bases, leaving 13 bases between the germline ends. This CDR3 contains 13 residues. The V gene's germline CDR1 is SEHNR and CDR2 FQNEAQ (reference sequence). CDR3 in amino acids: CASSSRQAEPLHF. The CDR3 DNA sequence: TGTGCCAGCAGCTCGAGACAGGCCGAACCCCTCCACTTT.

The chain employs TRBV11-2 and TRBJ2-7; perhaps TRBD2 as D (6 bases). The CDR3 totals 13 residues. From germline, CDR1 is SGHAT and CDR2 FQNNGV. V lost 7 bases to trimming and J lost 3 bases, with 13 bases between them. CDR3 region: CASTFRRDYEQYF. The CDR3, as DNA: TGTGCCAGCACCTTTAGGAGGGACTACGAGCAGTACTTC. The full variable domain, completed using reference TRBV11-2 and TRBJ2-7, is EAGVAQSPRYKIIEKRQSVAFWCNPISGHATLYWYQQILGQGPKLLIQFQNNGVVDDSQLPKDRFSAERLKGVDSTLKIQPAKLEDSAVYLCASTFRRDYEQYFGPGTRLTVT.

The V gene is TRBV4-2, the J gene TRBJ2-1; 12 nucleotides match TRBD2. The V segment lost 1 base and the J segment 8 bases; nucleotides outside the gene matches: 6. CDR1 and CDR2 from the germline V gene are LGHNA and YNFKEQ. The CDR3 extends over 16 amino acids. The CDR3 here is CASSQASGGARDEQFF. In DNA form, the CDR3 reads TGTGCCAGCAGCCAAGCTAGCGGGGGGGCTAGGGATGAGCAGTTCTTC.

This clonotype was picked up a small number of times. This chain uses TRBV7-2 with TRBJ2-7, with TRBD1 as a possible D gene (6 bases). This CDR3 comprises 14 residues. V lost 5 bases and J lost 1, with 12 bases in between. Per germline, CDR1 SGHTA and CDR2 FQGNSA. The CDR3 is CASSRQEKSYEQYF. DNA of the CDR3: TGTGCCAGCAGCCGACAGGAGAAATCCTACGAGCAGTACTTC.

This rearrangement joins TRBV20-1 to TRBJ1-5; 9 bases line up with TRBD1. Trimming cost V 4 bases and J 1 base; bases outside gene matches: 2. The germline V gene has CDR1 DFQATT and CDR2 SNEGSKA (reference sequence). The CDR3 runs to 14 residues. The CDR3 reads CSAKQGASNQPQHF. DNA of the CDR3: TGCAGTGCTAAACAGGGGGCGAGCAATCAGCCCCAGCATTTT.

This chain uses TRBV24-1 with TRBJ2-3; tentative D call: TRBD2 (5 bases). V was pared by 6 bases and J by 2 bases, with 11 bases between. This CDR3 spans 14 amino acids. The V gene's germline CDR1 is KGHDR and CDR2 SFDVKD. DNA for the CDR3: TGTGCCACCAGTCACCGGGAAAACACAGATACGCAGTATTTT. It yields the protein CATSHRENTDTQYF.